This T cell receptor (beta chain) appears in the sequencing data of a study of T cells in Graves' hyperthyroidism and ophthalmopathy. Study results and limitations: Also found in blood were most expanded thyroid clonotypes above 0.001.

Exclusions: uncontrolled infection, other autoimmune disease, pregnancy, lactation. This clonotype was recorded a few times. The antigen remains unidentified. Amplification targeted TCR beta CDR3 regions from RNA transcripts. Initially, a first-round RT-PCR of the TCR CDR3 employed the HTBI primer set. Via MiXCR, TCRdb re-called the multiplex PCR reads, giving one row per CDR3 protein. The data hold a few hundred thousand distinct CDR3 sequences, with 15% to 20% observed a single time. The CDR3 runs to 16 residues. V shed 4 bases and J 3 bases; nucleotides not matched to a gene: 12. CDR1 SGDLS and CDR2 YYNGEE come from the germline V gene.

This chain links TRBV9 with TRBJ2-7; 8 positions match TRBD1. This TCR was sampled from a woman aged 25 to 39 with Graves' ophthalmopathy. The sequenced sample was blood. CDR3 in DNA: TGTGCCAGCAGCTCATTAGACAAAGGACAGGGCTACGAGCAGTACTTC. It encodes CASSSLDKGQGYEQYF. The full variable domain, in which reference TRBV9 and TRBJ2-7 provide the parts outside the CDR3, is DSGVTQTPKHLITATGQRVTLRCSPRSGDLSVYWYQQSLDQGLQFLIQYYNGEERAKGNILERFSAQQFPDLHSELNLSSLELGDSALYFCASSSLDKGQGYEQYFGPGTRLTVT.